This entry lists 27 T cell receptor beta chains sequenced from one sample in a study of blood T cells in healthy people across ages. Through a sample-barcoded 5' primer and a J-beta primer mix, a second PCR was run for 7 to 11 cycles. TCRdb re-analysed the 5' RACE reads in MiXCR, keeping a single row per CDR3 protein. The profile covers hundreds of thousands of distinct CDR3 sequences, with 56% appearing a single time and roughly 26% taken by the ten largest. The sequenced sample was blood. The receptors were gathered from a man aged 35 to 55 in good health.

V is TRBV2 and J is TRBJ2-3, with 9 positions matching TRBD2. The CDR3 length is 15 residues. The germline gives CDR1 SNHLY, CDR2 FYNNEI. V lost 8 bases and J lost 5; bases outside the gene matches: 11. The CDR3, as DNA: TGTGCCAGCTCTTCGGCGGGGGGGTCCCTAGATACGCAGTATTTT. Its translation is CASSSAGGSLDTQYF. The entire variable domain, with the rest obtained from reference TRBV2 and TRBJ2-3, is as follows: EPEVTQTPSHQVTQMGQEVILRCVPISNHLYFYWYRQILGQKVEFLVSFYNNEISEKSEIFDDQFSVERPDGSNFTLKIRSTKLEDSAMYFCASSSAGGSLDTQYFGPGTRLTVL.

The J gene is TRBJ2-3, the V gene TRBV14, with 7 positions matching TRBD2. V gave up 3 bases and J gave up 10 bases; unmatched junction bases: 4. CDR1 is SGHDN, CDR2 FVKESK, per germline. CDR3 size: 12 residues. In nucleotides, the CDR3 is TGTGCCAGCAGCCACGGCCTAGCGGCGCAGTATTTT. Protein: CASSHGLAAQYF.

The chain uses TRBV20-1 and TRBJ2-4; D might be TRBD2 (7 bases). The last part of the DNA fits TRBJ2-7 better; the J call may be wrong. Germline-derived CDR1 and CDR2 are DFQATT and SNEGSKA (reference sequence). This CDR3 has 12 amino acids. This CDR3 reads CSARRGPDEQYF. The CDR3 DNA reads as TGCAGTGCTAGGCGGGGGCCCGACGAGCAGTACTTC.

This sequence joins TRBV20-1 and TRBJ2-5; tentatively, D is TRBD2 (6 bases). The V end was cut by 0 bases, the J end by 2 bases, with 16 bases between. The CDR3 consists of 16 residues. Looked up from germline, CDR1 is DFQATT and CDR2 is SNEGSKA (reference sequence). CDR3 in amino acids: CSARDDLGGPQETQYF. The CDR3 DNA is TGCAGTGCTAGAGATGACCTCGGGGGTCCTCAAGAGACCCAGTACTTC.

J is TRBJ2-1 and V is TRBV28; the D gene is possibly TRBD1 (6 bases). Germline CDR1 is MDHEN and CDR2 is SYDVKM. The CDR3 loop spans 16 amino acids. V was trimmed by 3 bases and J by 4 bases, leaving 16 bases between them. In DNA, the CDR3 is TGTGCCAGCAGTTTCTCCCCCAACAGGGCGTACAATGAGCAGTTCTTC. Translating it yields CASSFSPNRAYNEQFF.

J is TRBJ2-1 and V is TRBV20-1; 12 bases align to TRBD1. The germline gives CDR1 DFQATT, CDR2 SNEGSKA (reference sequence). With 5 bases clipped from V and 8 bases from J, the junction kept 4 bases outside the gene matches. The CDR3 has 13 residues. CDR3 in amino acids: CSAPWDRGHEQFF. The CDR3, as DNA: TGCAGTGCTCCCTGGGACAGGGGGCATGAGCAGTTCTTC.

This chain links TRBV21-1 with TRBJ1-1. TRBV21-1 constitutes a pseudogene. The length of the CDR3 is 11 residues. The CDR3 DNA reads as TGTGCCAGCAGCAACCCGCCTGAAGCTTTCTTT. Amino acid sequence: CASSNPPEAFF.

This clonotype was seen only a few times. J is TRBJ1-2 and V is TRBV11-2; D is ambiguous. In germline, CDR1 is SGHAT, CDR2 FQNNGV. Deletions cut 5 bases from V and 5 bases from J, with 21 bases between. The CDR3 is 16 amino acids. As DNA, the CDR3 is TGTGCCAGCAGCCCCGGAGCGTCCCCGCTCAGATATGGCTACACCTTC. Its translation: CASSPGASPLRYGYTF.

The chain carries TRBV10-3 and TRBJ1-2, with D possibly being TRBD1 (5 bases). The CDR3 consists of 14 residues. V lost 6 bases to trimming and J lost 3 bases, with 14 bases between them. Germline V gene data show CDR1 as ENHRY and CDR2 as SYGVKD. CDR3: CAIRTEQDYYGYTF. In DNA form, the CDR3 reads TGTGCCATCAGGACAGAACAAGACTACTATGGCTACACCTTC.

This clonotype was seen just once. The CDR3 spells CGEKGQGGIYGYTF. The CDR3 DNA reads TGCGGTGAAAAAGGACAGGGAGGAATTTATGGCTACACCTTC. The chain is built from TRBV20-1 and TRBJ1-2; 8 bases are a match to TRBD1. The CDR3 contains 14 residues. Germline V gene sequence: CDR1 DFQATT, CDR2 SNEGSKA (reference sequence).

The gene calls are TRBV4-3 and TRBJ1-2; 7 bases agree with TRBD1. This CDR3 has 15 residues. From germline, CDR1 is LGHNA and CDR2 YSLEER. V was clipped by 0 bases and J by 2 bases; unmatched bases: 3. The CDR3 loop is CASSQDGTVNYGYTF. In DNA, the CDR3 is TGCGCCAGCAGCCAAGATGGGACAGTCAACTATGGCTACACCTTC.

This clonotype was detected a few times. V and J are TRBV29-1 and TRBJ1-1; D is perhaps TRBD1 (5 bases). In germline, CDR1 is SQVTM, CDR2 ANQGSEA. V was cut by 5 bases and J by 2 bases, with 15 bases left in between. There are 14 residues in the CDR3. DNA of the CDR3: TGCAGCGTTTCCCTAGCGGGGCACAACACTGAAGCTTTCTTT. This encodes CSVSLAGHNTEAFF.

This clonotype was found a few times. This chain joins TRBV7-2 and TRBJ2-1; D gene unclear. CDR3 length: 12 residues. V was cut by 4 bases and J by 3 bases, with 4 bases left in between. Germline assignment: CDR1 SGHTA and CDR2 FQGNSA. CDR3 bases: TGTGCCAGCAGCTCAAACTACAATGAGCAGTTCTTC. It translates to CASSSNYNEQFF.

V usage is TRBV20-1 and J usage is TRBJ2-7; 9 bases map to TRBD2. Germline V lookup: CDR1 DFQATT, CDR2 SNEGSKA (reference sequence). The CDR3 length is 14 residues. Unmatched junction bases numbered 7, after V lost 3 bases and J lost 4 bases. In DNA, the CDR3 is TGCAGTGCTAGTCCTAGCGGGGATTTGTACGAGCAGTACTTC. Encoded protein: CSASPSGDLYEQYF.

The chain joins TRBV5-4 to TRBJ2-5, with 9 bases lining up with TRBD1. The end of the DNA aligns better with TRBJ2-7, so the J call may be wrong. This CDR3 comprises 14 residues. Germline V gene data show CDR1 as SGHNT and CDR2 as YYREEE (reference sequence). This CDR3 reads CASSSPGQGFEQYF. CDR3 DNA: TGTGCCAGCAGCTCCCCGGGACAGGGATTCGAGCAGTACTTC.

This rearrangement joins TRBV29-1 to TRBJ2-5; unclear D gene. V lost 4 bases to trimming and J lost 2 bases, with 8 bases between them. Germline V gene lookup returns CDR1 SQVTM and CDR2 ANQGSEA. The CDR3 runs 12 residues. The CDR3 DNA reads TGCAGCGTTGCTTCTAGTCAAGAGACCCAGTACTTC. Protein product: CSVASSQETQYF.

The chain combines TRBV6-5 with TRBJ1-6; 7 positions match TRBD1. Trimming took 4 bases from V and 5 from J; bases not matched to a gene: 14. The CDR3 length is 18 residues. CDR1 is MNHEY, CDR2 SVGAGI, per germline. CDR3 nucleotide sequence: TGTGCCAGCAGTTTCCGCTCTCCCCGGGACAGCAATAATTCACCCCTCCACTTT. It encodes CASSFRSPRDSNNSPLHF.

This chain uses TRBV28 with TRBJ2-3; a possible D gene is TRBD1 (5 bases). The CDR3 loop spans 18 amino acids. Germline V CDR1 and CDR2: MDHEN, SYDVKM. The V end lost 8 bases, the J end lost 0 bases, and 24 bases lay between the germline ends. Here the CDR3 reads CASHPAPGLATSTDTQYF. The CDR3 DNA reads as TGTGCCAGCCATCCAGCTCCAGGGTTAGCAACTAGCACAGATACGCAGTATTTT.

Regarding this clonotype: The junction departs from the called germline gene at one end, perhaps through a read error. The rearrangement links TRBV20-1 to TRBJ2-5; D remains unclear. The CDR3 totals 13 residues. The germline V gene has CDR1 DFQATT and CDR2 SNEGSKA (reference sequence). CDR3 coding DNA: TGCAGTGTCGAACTCCTTTACCAAGAGGCCCAGTACTTC. Translation: CSVELLYQEAQYF.

V gene TRBV28 combines with J gene TRBJ2-1; TRBD2 matches at 8 bases. Per germline, CDR1 MDHEN and CDR2 SYDVKM. V gave up 3 bases and J gave up 8 bases; unmatched junction bases: 9. The CDR3 is 15 amino acids. The CDR3 sequence is CASSFPSGSKDEQFF. CDR3 coding DNA: TGTGCCAGCAGTTTTCCCAGCGGGAGTAAAGATGAGCAGTTCTTC.

The rearrangement uses TRBV29-1 and TRBJ1-2; possibly TRBD1 for D (5 bases). The germline V gene encodes CDR1 SQVTM and CDR2 ANQGSEA. The CDR3 runs to 14 residues. V lost 6 bases and J 0 bases, leaving 14 bases between the germline ends. The CDR3 coding sequence is TGCAGCGTCGGGACCGGGGAAGCTAACTATGGCTACACCTTC. Translated, it gives CSVGTGEANYGYTF.

This chain links TRBV4-2 with TRBJ2-6; either TRBD1 or TRBD2 may fit D (5 bases each). The V gene lost 3 bases and the J gene lost 6 bases, with 15 bases spanning the gap. The CDR3 spans 16 residues. Germline V gene data show CDR1 as LGHNA and CDR2 as YNFKEQ. CDR3 residues: CASSHGTQSLANVLTF. The CDR3 bases are TGTGCCAGCAGCCATGGGACCCAAAGCCTGGCCAACGTCCTGACTTTC.

J is TRBJ1-2 and V is TRBV30; a weak D match, TRBD1 (5 bases). From germline, CDR1 is GTSNPN and CDR2 SVGIG (reference sequence). This CDR3 has 12 amino acids. The V gene lost 1 base and the J gene lost 4 bases, with 7 bases spanning the gap. The CDR3, as DNA: TGTGCCTGGAGTGAGACAGCCTATGGCTACACCTTC. Residues: CAWSETAYGYTF.

The CDR3 coding sequence is TGTGCCAGCAGTATCACAGGGTCTGGGGCCAACGTCCTGACTTTC. Translated: CASSITGSGANVLTF. This chain joins TRBV28 and TRBJ2-6; tentative D call: TRBD1 (6 bases). This CDR3 is built from 15 residues. Germline CDR1 and CDR2: MDHEN and SYDVKM. V was cut by 5 bases and J by 1 base, with 9 bases left in between.

This clonotype has only a few counts. The V and J genes are TRBV29-1 and TRBJ2-2; 8 nucleotides match TRBD2. Trimming cost V 6 bases and J 2 bases; bases outside gene matches: 5. The CDR3 contains 14 residues. Germline CDR1 and CDR2: SQVTM and ANQGSEA. The CDR3 DNA sequence: TGCAGCGTCCGCCGGGGGGGAAACACCGGGGAGCTGTTTTTT. Translating it yields CSVRRGGNTGELFF.

The chain employs TRBV24-1 and TRBJ2-2; 12 positions agree with TRBD1. The CDR3 totals 17 residues. Germline values: CDR1 KGHDR, CDR2 SFDVKD. J was trimmed by 2 bases and V by 3 bases; bases with no gene match: 3. The CDR3 sequence is CATSDTGTGGNTGELFF. The CDR3 DNA is TGTGCCACCAGTGATACCGGGACAGGGGGCAACACCGGGGAGCTGTTTTTT.

This clonotype was picked up many times. This sequence joins TRBV3-1 and TRBJ2-7; D possibly corresponds to TRBD1 (6 bases). The CDR3 has 13 residues. Trimming removed 8 bases from V and 2 bases from J, with 13 bases in between. Looked up from germline, CDR1 is LGHDT and CDR2 is YNNKEL (reference sequence). The CDR3 coding sequence is TGTGCCAGCGGACCCAGGACAGCCTACGAGCAGTACTTC. This gives the protein CASGPRTAYEQYF.